This TCR beta chain was recorded in a study of response to subunit inactivated influenza vaccine. In this sample, this clonotype turned up many times. Its target is unknown. The study, taken as a whole, reports: After each seasonal influenza vaccination, few new T cells are recruited, the authors suggested.

V lost 0 bases and J 2 bases, leaving 6 bases between the germline ends. CDR3 length: 13 amino acids. Germline V gene lookup returns CDR1 SGHRS and CDR2 YFSETQ. TCRdb reanalysed the RT-PCR reads using MiXCR and keeps one entry per CDR3 protein. The sample gives about 520,000 distinct CDR3 sequences, around 9.9% of which show up once; about 12% is in the top ten. Source: PBMCs from blood, taken 40 to 50 days after vaccination. The chain links TRBV5-1 to TRBJ2-7, with D unresolved. This sequence originates from a man aged 50 to 59 who received an inactivated influenza vaccine. The CDR3 here is CASSLEQTYEQYF. The CDR3 coding sequence is TGCGCCAGCAGCTTGGAACAGACCTACGAGCAGTACTTC. Complete variable domain (other parts from reference TRBV5-1 and TRBJ2-7): KAGVTQTPRYLIKTRGQQVTLSCSPISGHRSVSWYQQTPGQGLQFLFEYFSETQRNKGNFPGRFSGRQFSNSRSEMNVSTLELGDSALYLCASSLEQTYEQYFGPGTRLTVT.